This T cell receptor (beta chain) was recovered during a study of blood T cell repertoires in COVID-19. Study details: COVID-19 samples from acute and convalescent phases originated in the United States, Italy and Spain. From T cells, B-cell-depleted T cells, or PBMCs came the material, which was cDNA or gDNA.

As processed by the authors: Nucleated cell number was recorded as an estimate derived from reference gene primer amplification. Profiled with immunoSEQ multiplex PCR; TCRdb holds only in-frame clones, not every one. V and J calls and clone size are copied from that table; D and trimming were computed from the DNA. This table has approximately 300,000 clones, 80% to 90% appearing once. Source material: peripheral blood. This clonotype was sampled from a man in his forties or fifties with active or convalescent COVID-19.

This CDR3 reads CSVTDRGFGEAFF. DNA for the CDR3: TGCAGCGTTACCGACAGGGGTTTTGGTGAAGCTTTCTTT. The chain carries TRBV29-1 and TRBJ1-1; 8 bases fit TRBD1. After removal of 5 bases from V and 7 bases from J, the junction contained 9 bases not matched to a gene. Germline V gives CDR1 SQVTM, CDR2 ANQGSEA. The CDR3 has 13 amino acids.